These 28 T cell receptor beta chains originate from one sample sequenced in a study of cytomegalovirus exposure and HLA in healthy donors (dated by TCRdb to the late 2010s). Library prep was done by the immunoSEQ multiplex PCR assay. The table was pulled from immuneACCESS by TCRdb, which kept in-frame rearrangements only. Such tables lose some clones; where checked, under half of the loss comes from unresolved V genes, and the rest has no known cause. This sample is represented by about 120,000 clones; more than 70% of them were singletons. Roughly 2% of the sample lies in the top ten. The sequenced material came from PBMCs. The origin of the receptors is a woman between 25 and 40 years old in good health and CMV-seronegative.

The genes are TRBV7-2 and TRBJ1-4, with D hard to call. The CDR3 is made up of 15 amino acids. V lost 5 bases, J lost 5 bases, and 15 bases lay in between. The germline V gene encodes CDR1 SGHTA and CDR2 FQGNSA. For the CDR3, the DNA is TGTGCCAGCAGCCCCCGCGTGGGAGAAAATGAAAAACTGTTTTTT. Encoded protein: CASSPRVGENEKLFF. The entire variable domain, with the rest obtained from reference TRBV7-2 and TRBJ1-4, is as follows: GAGVSQSPSNKVTEKGKDVELRCDPISGHTALYWYRQSLGQGLEFLIYFQGNSAPDKSGLPSDRFSAERTGGSVSTLTIQRTQQEDSAVYLCASSPRVGENEKLFFGSGTQLSVL.

In this sample, this clone turned up a few times. The V and J genes are TRBV19 and TRBJ1-6; D may be TRBD1 (6 bases). Per germline, CDR1 LNHDA and CDR2 SQIVND (reference sequence). The CDR3 is 13 residues long. V lost 10 bases to trimming and J lost 7 bases, with 14 bases between them. CDR3: CATMGTGNSPLHF. CDR3 nucleotides: TGTGCCACCATGGGTACAGGGAATTCACCCCTCCACTTT.

The rearrangement uses TRBV7-9 and TRBJ2-1; TRBD1 agrees at 8 bases. V was pared by 1 base and J by 2 bases, with 1 base of the junction left unmatched. Germline V gene lookup returns CDR1 SEHNR and CDR2 FQNEAQ (reference sequence). The CDR3 loop spans 15 amino acids. CDR3 region: CASSLDRGTYNEQFF. For the CDR3, the DNA is TGTGCCAGCAGCTTAGACAGGGGGACCTACAATGAGCAGTTCTTC.

V usage is TRBV6-4 and J usage is TRBJ1-1, with 9 positions matching TRBD1. Germline V gene lookup returns CDR1 MRHNA and CDR2 SNTAGT. V lost 0 bases and J lost 1; bases outside the gene matches: 6. The CDR3 is made up of 17 amino acids. For the CDR3, the DNA is TGTGCCAGCAGTGACTCGGGACAGGGACGAGGGAACACTGAAGCTTTCTTT. This sequence encodes CASSDSGQGRGNTEAFF.

V usage is TRBV19 and J usage is TRBJ2-5; 11 bases fit TRBD2. The CDR3 has 16 residues. Per germline, CDR1 LNHDA and CDR2 SQIVND (reference sequence). V lost 5 bases to trimming and J lost 3 bases; unmatched junction nucleotides: 8. CDR3 region: CASSLSSGGTEETQYF. The CDR3 nucleotides are TGTGCCAGTAGTCTTTCTAGCGGGGGGACCGAAGAGACCCAGTACTTC.

The rearrangement joins TRBV9 to TRBJ2-7, with 11 bases aligning to TRBD2. The ends lost 2 bases at V and 3 bases at J; junction bases unmatched: 7. CDR3 length: 16 residues. Germline V gene sequence: CDR1 SGDLS, CDR2 YYNGEE. The CDR3 sequence: CASSVGDTSGGYEQYF. The CDR3 DNA follows: TGTGCCAGCAGCGTGGGAGACACTAGCGGGGGCTACGAGCAGTACTTC.

The V gene is TRBV7-9, the J gene TRBJ2-7; TRBD1 matches at 7 bases. V trimming: 3 bases; J trimming: 1 base; junction bases outside the gene matches: 12. Germline lookup yields CDR1 SEHNR and CDR2 FQNEAQ (reference sequence). The CDR3 sequence is 17 residues long. CDR3 residues: CASSFPPTGVGSYEQYF. The CDR3 region has the DNA TGTGCCAGCAGCTTCCCCCCTACAGGGGTGGGTTCCTACGAGCAGTACTTC.

The chain couples TRBV2 to TRBJ1-1; D remains unclear. The CDR3 runs to 14 residues. Trimming stripped 7 bases from V and 2 bases from J, with 14 bases between. Per the germline V gene, CDR1 is SNHLY and CDR2 is FYNNEI. The CDR3 coding sequence is TGTGCCAGCAAGACGAACGGGGTTAACACTGAAGCTTTCTTT. It yields the protein CASKTNGVNTEAFF.

This rearrangement joins TRBV15 to TRBJ1-5; no clear D gene. Germline lookup yields CDR1 LNHNV and CDR2 YYDKDF (reference sequence). Trimming took off 2 bases at V and 1 base at J, with 9 bases between the two ends. The CDR3 loop spans 15 amino acids. This CDR3 is CATSRIGTSNQPQHF. CDR3 in DNA: TGTGCCACCAGCAGAATCGGTACGAGCAATCAGCCCCAGCATTTT.

The V gene is TRBV28, the J gene TRBJ1-2; no firm D call. V lost 5 bases to trimming and J lost 2 bases, with 6 bases between them. Germline V CDR1 and CDR2: MDHEN, SYDVKM. This CDR3 has 12 residues. CDR3 in amino acids: CASSPPNYGYTF. As DNA, the CDR3 is TGTGCCAGCAGTCCTCCGAACTATGGCTACACCTTC.

The table lists this clone with a count of one. J is TRBJ1-5 and V is TRBV2; maybe TRBD1 (6 bases). The CDR3 length is 16 residues. Per the germline V gene, CDR1 is SNHLY and CDR2 is FYNNEI. Trimming cost V 4 bases and J 6 bases, with 19 bases left between them. The CDR3 nucleotides are TGTGCCAGCAGTGGGCGGACAGTCGTTCACGGTCAGCCCCAGCATTTT. Its protein is CASSGRTVVHGQPQHF.

This clone turned up a few times. The chain combines TRBV18 with TRBJ2-3; tentatively, D is TRBD2 (6 bases). Trimming pared 4 bases from V and 5 bases from J, leaving 13 bases between. The CDR3 contains 14 residues. The germline CDR1 and CDR2 sequences are KGHSH and LQKENI. The CDR3 sequence: CASSRSTGEDTQYF. For the CDR3, the DNA is TGTGCCAGCTCACGGTCGACGGGAGAAGATACGCAGTATTTT.

This clone appeared a few times. J is TRBJ2-3 and V is TRBV6-6, with 11 bases matching TRBD2. Trimming removed 5 bases from V and 1 base from J; junction bases left unmatched: 2. From germline, CDR1 is MNHNY and CDR2 SVGAGI (reference sequence). CDR3 length: 15 amino acids. In nucleotides, the CDR3 is TGTGCCAGCAGTCAGACTAGCGGGGGCACAGATACGCAGTATTTT. Protein sequence: CASSQTSGGTDTQYF.

The chain combines TRBV5-1 with TRBJ2-3; 7 bases align to TRBD1. The V and J ends lost 6 bases and 2 bases, in that order; junction bases with no gene match: 3. Germline assignment: CDR1 SGHRS and CDR2 YFSETQ. The CDR3 has 13 amino acids. In nucleotides, the CDR3 is TGCGCCAGCAAAGACAGGGACACAGATACGCAGTATTTT. It is translated as CASKDRDTDTQYF.

The rearrangement uses TRBV7-8 and TRBJ2-7, with D unresolved. There are 14 residues in the CDR3. Trimming cost V 1 base and J 3 bases, with 10 bases left between them. CDR1 and CDR2 from the germline V gene are SGHVS and FQNEAQ. CDR3 protein: CASSLGQINYEQYF. CDR3 nucleotides: TGTGCCAGCAGCTTAGGGCAGATCAACTACGAGCAGTACTTC.

J is TRBJ2-2 and V is TRBV27; 13 bases are a match to TRBD2. Trimming cost V 6 bases and J 3 bases; bases outside gene matches: 13. The CDR3 sequence is 19 residues long. Germline assignment: CDR1 MNHEY and CDR2 SMNVEV (reference sequence). The CDR3 here is CASSLTQTSGGQDTGELFF. The CDR3 DNA reads as TGTGCCAGCAGCCTGACCCAGACTAGCGGGGGGCAGGACACCGGGGAGCTGTTTTTT.

The chain links TRBV30 to TRBJ1-1, with unresolved D. This CDR3 comprises 17 residues. Trimming took off 2 bases at V and 4 bases at J, with 23 bases between the two ends. The germline gives CDR1 GTSNPN, CDR2 SVGIG (reference sequence). In DNA form, the CDR3 reads TGTGCCTGGAGTAAGGGCACTGGAGGAATCGTGCCCACTGAAGCTTTCTTT. It codes for CAWSKGTGGIVPTEAFF.

J is TRBJ2-5 and V is TRBV19; tentative D call: TRBD2 (5 bases). Trimming pared 6 bases from V and 4 bases from J, leaving 12 bases between. CDR3 length: 13 amino acids. The germline CDR1 and CDR2 sequences are LNHDA and SQIVND (reference sequence). Here the CDR3 reads CASRVTAGETQYF. CDR3 DNA: TGTGCCAGTAGAGTGACGGCGGGAGAGACCCAGTACTTC.

V and J are TRBV6-5 and TRBJ1-1, with TRBD1 matching 9 bases. The CDR3 sequence is 16 residues long. CDR1 is MNHEY and CDR2 is SVGAGI in the germline V gene. The trim removed 0 bases at V and 5 bases at J, leaving 7 bases unmatched. The CDR3 loop is CASSYSGGQGRTEAFF. CDR3 nucleotide sequence: TGTGCCAGCAGTTACTCCGGGGGACAGGGTCGGACTGAAGCTTTCTTT.

CDR3 loop: CASSVGVGARSRLDTEAFF. CDR3 in DNA: TGTGCCAGCAGCGTAGGGGTAGGGGCCCGGTCTCGATTGGACACTGAAGCTTTCTTT. This chain uses TRBV9 with TRBJ1-1, with D possibly TRBD1 on 5 matching bases. CDR3 length equals 19 residues. Trimming left V 0 bases short and J 3 bases short, with 24 bases between. The germline CDR1 and CDR2 sequences are SGDLS and YYNGEE.

The V gene is TRBV4-2, the J gene TRBJ1-2; 8 bases fit TRBD1. Germline V lookup: CDR1 LGHNA, CDR2 YNFKEQ. V was pared by 3 bases and J by 4 bases, with 7 bases of the junction left unmatched. This CDR3 region has 15 residues. The CDR3 nucleotides read TGTGCCAGCAGCCAGAACAGGGGGAGGTTCTATGGCTACACCTTC. It is translated as CASSQNRGRFYGYTF.

The chain recombines TRBV18 with TRBJ2-7; perhaps TRBD2 as D (6 bases). This CDR3 has 15 amino acids. Trimming removed 2 bases at V and 3 bases at J, with 14 bases between. Looked up from germline, CDR1 is KGHSH and CDR2 is LQKENI. In DNA, the CDR3 is TGTGCCAGCTCACCAACGGGACTGAATTACTACGAGCAGTACTTC. This sequence encodes CASSPTGLNYYEQYF.

This clone has a handful of counts. Other DNA sequences of this sample code for an identical CDR3. The chain is built from TRBV20-1 and TRBJ2-5; no clear D gene. Germline CDR1 DFQATT, CDR2 SNEGSKA (reference sequence). The length of the CDR3 is 11 residues. V gave up 3 bases and J gave up 5 bases, with 7 bases separating them. CDR3 DNA sequence: TGCAGTGCTAGGGCGAGGGAGACCCAGTACTTC. Protein product: CSARARETQYF.

The chain has TRBV5-8 and TRBJ2-5, with D maybe TRBD1 (6 bases). V was trimmed by 3 bases and J by 1 base, leaving 10 bases between them. The germline V gene encodes CDR1 SGHTS and CDR2 YDEGEE. This CDR3 spans 14 amino acids. In nucleotides, the CDR3 is TGTGCCAGCAGCTCAACAGGGTTCCAAGAGACCCAGTACTTC. Residues: CASSSTGFQETQYF.

The V gene is TRBV7-2, the J gene TRBJ2-1, with TRBD2 as a possible D gene (6 bases). The CDR3 sequence is 14 residues long. CDR1 SGHTA and CDR2 FQGNSA come from the germline V gene. V lost 5 bases to trimming and J lost 8 bases, with 16 bases between them. The CDR3 DNA follows: TGTGCCAGCAGCGTTGAGACTAGATTCGATGAGCAGTTCTTC. It codes for CASSVETRFDEQFF.

This clone appeared once. The chain combines TRBV19 with TRBJ1-6, with TRBD1 matching 7 bases. CDR1 and CDR2 (germline): LNHDA, SQIVND (reference sequence). The CDR3 length is 18 residues. The junction had 11 bases not matched to a gene; V was cut back by 1 base and J by 5 bases. The CDR3 here is CASSIGALGTADNSPLHF. CDR3 DNA: TGTGCCAGTAGTATAGGGGCGTTAGGGACAGCGGATAATTCACCCCTCCACTTT. Full variable domain (rest looked up from reference TRBV19 and TRBJ1-6): DGGITQSPKYLFRKEGQNVTLSCEQNLNHDAMYWYRQDPGQGLRLIYYSQIVNDFQKGDIAEGYSVSREKKESFPLTVTSAQKNPTAFYLCASSIGALGTADNSPLHFGNGTRLTVT.

The J gene is TRBJ1-5, the V gene TRBV9; D uncertain. The CDR3 loop spans 14 amino acids. Deletions cut 2 bases from V and 5 bases from J, with 11 bases between. Germline V CDR1 and CDR2: SGDLS, YYNGEE. CDR3 amino acids: CASSVGRPHQPQHF. CDR3 sequence (DNA): TGTGCCAGCAGCGTCGGCAGGCCCCATCAGCCCCAGCATTTT.

The gene calls are TRBV28 and TRBJ2-7, with 8 nucleotides matching TRBD1. V trimming: 7 bases; J trimming: 0 bases; junction bases outside the gene matches: 8. Per germline, CDR1 MDHEN and CDR2 SYDVKM. This CDR3 spans 15 amino acids. The CDR3 bases are TGTGCCAGCATCCCTACCGGGACAGGCTCCTACGAGCAGTACTTC. The encoded protein is CASIPTGTGSYEQYF.